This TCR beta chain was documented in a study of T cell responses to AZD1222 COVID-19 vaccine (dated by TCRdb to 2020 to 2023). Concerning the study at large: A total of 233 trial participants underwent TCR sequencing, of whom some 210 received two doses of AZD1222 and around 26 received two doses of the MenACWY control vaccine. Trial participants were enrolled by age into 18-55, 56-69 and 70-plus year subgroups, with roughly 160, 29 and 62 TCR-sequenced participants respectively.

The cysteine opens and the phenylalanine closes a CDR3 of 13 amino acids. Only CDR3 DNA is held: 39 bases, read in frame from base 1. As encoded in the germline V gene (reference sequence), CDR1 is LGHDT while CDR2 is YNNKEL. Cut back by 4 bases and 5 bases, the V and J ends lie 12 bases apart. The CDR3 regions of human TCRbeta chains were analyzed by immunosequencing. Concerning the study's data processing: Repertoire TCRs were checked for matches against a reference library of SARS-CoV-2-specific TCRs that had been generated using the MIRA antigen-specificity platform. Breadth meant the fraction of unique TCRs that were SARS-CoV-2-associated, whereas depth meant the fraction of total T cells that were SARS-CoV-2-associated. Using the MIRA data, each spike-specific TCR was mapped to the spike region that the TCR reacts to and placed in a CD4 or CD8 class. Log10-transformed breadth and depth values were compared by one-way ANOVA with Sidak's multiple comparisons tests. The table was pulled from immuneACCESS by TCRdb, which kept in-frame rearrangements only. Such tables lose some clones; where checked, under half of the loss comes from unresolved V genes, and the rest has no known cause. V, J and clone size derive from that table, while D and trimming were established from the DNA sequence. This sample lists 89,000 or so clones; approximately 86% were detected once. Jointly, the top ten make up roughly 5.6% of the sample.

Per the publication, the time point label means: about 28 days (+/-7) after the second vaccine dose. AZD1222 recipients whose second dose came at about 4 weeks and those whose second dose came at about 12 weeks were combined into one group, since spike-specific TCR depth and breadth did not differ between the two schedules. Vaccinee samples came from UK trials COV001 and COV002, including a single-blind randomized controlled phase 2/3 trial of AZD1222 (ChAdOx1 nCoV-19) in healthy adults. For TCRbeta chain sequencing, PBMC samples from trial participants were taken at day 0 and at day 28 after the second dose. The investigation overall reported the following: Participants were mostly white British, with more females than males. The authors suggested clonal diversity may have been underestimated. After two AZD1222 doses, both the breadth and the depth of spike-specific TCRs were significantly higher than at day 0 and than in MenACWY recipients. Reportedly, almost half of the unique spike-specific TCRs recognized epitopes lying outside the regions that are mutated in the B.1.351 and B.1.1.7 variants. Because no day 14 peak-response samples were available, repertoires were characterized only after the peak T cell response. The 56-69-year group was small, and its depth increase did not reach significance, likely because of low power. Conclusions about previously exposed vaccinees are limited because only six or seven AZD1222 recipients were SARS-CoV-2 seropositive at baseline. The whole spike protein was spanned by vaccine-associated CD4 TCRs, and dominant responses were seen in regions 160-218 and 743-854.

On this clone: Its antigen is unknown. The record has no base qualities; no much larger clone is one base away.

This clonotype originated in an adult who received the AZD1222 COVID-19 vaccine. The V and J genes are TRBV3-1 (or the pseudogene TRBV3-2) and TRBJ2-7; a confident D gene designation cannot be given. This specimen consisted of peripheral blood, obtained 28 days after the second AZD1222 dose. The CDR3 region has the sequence CASSPRLSNEQYF. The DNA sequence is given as TGTGCCAGCAGCCCGCGACTGTCAAACGAGCAGTACTTC.